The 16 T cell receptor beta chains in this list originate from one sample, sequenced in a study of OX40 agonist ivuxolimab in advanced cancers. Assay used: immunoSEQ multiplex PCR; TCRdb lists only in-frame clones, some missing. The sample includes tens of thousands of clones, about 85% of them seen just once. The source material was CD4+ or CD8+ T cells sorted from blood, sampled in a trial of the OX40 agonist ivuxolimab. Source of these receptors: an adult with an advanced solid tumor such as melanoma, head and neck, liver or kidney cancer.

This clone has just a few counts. The CDR3 region is CASSFNGGPNQPQHF. The CDR3 DNA sequence: TGTGCCAGCAGCTTTAATGGGGGTCCAAATCAGCCCCAGCATTTT. The chain is built from TRBV5-5 and TRBJ1-5; a possible D gene is TRBD1 (5 bases). The V gene lost 2 bases and the J gene lost 4 bases, with 13 bases spanning the gap. Germline V gives CDR1 SGHKS, CDR2 YYEKEE (reference sequence). The CDR3 has 15 residues.

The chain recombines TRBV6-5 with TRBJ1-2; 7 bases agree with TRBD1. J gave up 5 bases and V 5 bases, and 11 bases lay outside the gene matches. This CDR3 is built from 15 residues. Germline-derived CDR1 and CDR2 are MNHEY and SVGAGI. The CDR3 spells CASSHRQGGSYGYTF. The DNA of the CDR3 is TGTGCCAGCAGTCATCGACAGGGCGGTTCATATGGCTACACCTTC.

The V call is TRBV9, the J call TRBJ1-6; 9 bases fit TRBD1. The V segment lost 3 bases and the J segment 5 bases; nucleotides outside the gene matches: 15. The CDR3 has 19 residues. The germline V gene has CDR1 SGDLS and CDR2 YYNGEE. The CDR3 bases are TGTGCCAGCAGCGCCTCCCGGCGAGACAGGGGGATTGATAATTCACCCCTCCACTTT. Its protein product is CASSASRRDRGIDNSPLHF.

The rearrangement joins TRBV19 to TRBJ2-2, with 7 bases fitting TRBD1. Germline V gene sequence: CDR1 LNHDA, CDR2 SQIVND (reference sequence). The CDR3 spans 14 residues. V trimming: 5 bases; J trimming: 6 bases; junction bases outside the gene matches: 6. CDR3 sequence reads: CASSPQGESGELFF. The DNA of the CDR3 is TGTGCCAGTAGTCCCCAGGGGGAGTCCGGGGAGCTGTTTTTT.

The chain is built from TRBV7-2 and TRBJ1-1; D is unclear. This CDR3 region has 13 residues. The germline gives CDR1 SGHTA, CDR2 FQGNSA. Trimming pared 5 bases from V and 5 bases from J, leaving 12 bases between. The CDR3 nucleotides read TGTGCCAGCAGCGGCAGGAGGCAAACTGAAGCTTTCTTT. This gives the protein CASSGRRQTEAFF.

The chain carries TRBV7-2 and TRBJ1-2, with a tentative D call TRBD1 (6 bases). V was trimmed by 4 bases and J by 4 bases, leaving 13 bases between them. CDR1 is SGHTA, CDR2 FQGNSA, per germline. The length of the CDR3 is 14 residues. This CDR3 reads CASSSYRDFYGYTF. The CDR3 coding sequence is TGTGCCAGCAGCTCTTACAGGGACTTCTATGGCTACACCTTC.

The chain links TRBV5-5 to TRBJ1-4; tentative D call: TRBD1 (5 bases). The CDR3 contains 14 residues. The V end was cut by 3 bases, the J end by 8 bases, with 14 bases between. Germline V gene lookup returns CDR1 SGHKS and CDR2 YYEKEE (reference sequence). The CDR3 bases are TGTGCCAGCAGCTCAGACAGTATCAGCGAAAAACTGTTTTTT. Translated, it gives CASSSDSISEKLFF.

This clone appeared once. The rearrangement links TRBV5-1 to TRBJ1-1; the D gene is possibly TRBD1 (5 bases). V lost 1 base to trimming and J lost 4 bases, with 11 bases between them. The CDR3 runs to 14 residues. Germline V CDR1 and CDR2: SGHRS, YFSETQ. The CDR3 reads CASSLLGVRTEAFF. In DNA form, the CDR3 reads TGCGCCAGCAGCTTGTTGGGGGTTCGCACTGAAGCTTTCTTT.

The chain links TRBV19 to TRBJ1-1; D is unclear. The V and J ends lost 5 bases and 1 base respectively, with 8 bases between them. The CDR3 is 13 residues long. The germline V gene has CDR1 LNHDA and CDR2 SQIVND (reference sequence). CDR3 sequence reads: CASSRQANTEAFF. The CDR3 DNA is TGTGCCAGTAGTCGGCAGGCGAACACTGAAGCTTTCTTT.

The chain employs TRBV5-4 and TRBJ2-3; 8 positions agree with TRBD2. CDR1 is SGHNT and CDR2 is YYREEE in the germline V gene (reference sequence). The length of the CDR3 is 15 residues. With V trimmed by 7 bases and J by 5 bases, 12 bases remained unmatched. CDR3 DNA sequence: TGTGCCAGCGGCCACTTCGGGGGGGCCGGAGATACGCAGTATTTT. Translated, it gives CASGHFGGAGDTQYF.

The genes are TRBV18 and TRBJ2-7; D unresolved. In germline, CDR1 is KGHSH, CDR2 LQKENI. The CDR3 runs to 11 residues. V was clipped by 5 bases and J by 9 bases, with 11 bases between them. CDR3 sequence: CASSALGVQYF. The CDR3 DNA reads TGTGCCAGCTCAGCTTTAGGTGTGCAGTACTTC.

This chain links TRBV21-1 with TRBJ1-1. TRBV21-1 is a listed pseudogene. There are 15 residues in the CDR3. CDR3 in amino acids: CASNSTRDRHTEAFF. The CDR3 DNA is TGTGCCAGCAACTCGACCAGGGACCGCCACACTGAAGCTTTCTTT.

The CDR3 bases are TGTGCCAGCAGCAGGGACAGGCGGTCTAACTATGGCTACACCTTC. Translated, it gives CASSRDRRSNYGYTF. The V and J genes are TRBV5-4 and TRBJ1-2; TRBD1 matches at 8 bases. Germline lookup yields CDR1 SGHNT and CDR2 YYREEE (reference sequence). The CDR3 is 15 residues long. The J segment lost 0 bases and the V segment lost 4 bases, leaving 5 bases of the junction unmatched.

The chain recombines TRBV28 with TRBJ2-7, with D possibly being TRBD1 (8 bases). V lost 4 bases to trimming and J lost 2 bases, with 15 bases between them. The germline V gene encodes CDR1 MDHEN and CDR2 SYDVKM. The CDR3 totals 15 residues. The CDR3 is CASSSGQGGAYEQYF. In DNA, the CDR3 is TGTGCCAGCAGTTCCGGACAGGGAGGGGCCTACGAGCAGTACTTC.

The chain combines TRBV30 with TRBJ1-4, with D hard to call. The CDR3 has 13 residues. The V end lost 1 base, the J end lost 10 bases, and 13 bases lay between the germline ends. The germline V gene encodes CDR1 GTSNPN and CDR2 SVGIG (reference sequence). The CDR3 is CAWSELSGGKLFF. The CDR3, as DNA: TGTGCCTGGAGTGAGTTGTCCGGTGGAAAACTGTTTTTT.

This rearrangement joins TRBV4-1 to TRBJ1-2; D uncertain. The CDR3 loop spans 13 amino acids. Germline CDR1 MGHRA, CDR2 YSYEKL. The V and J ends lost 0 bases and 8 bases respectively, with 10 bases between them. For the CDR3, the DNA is TGCGCCAGCAGCCAAGACAGAGCAAGAGGCTACACCTTC. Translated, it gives CASSQDRARGYTF.